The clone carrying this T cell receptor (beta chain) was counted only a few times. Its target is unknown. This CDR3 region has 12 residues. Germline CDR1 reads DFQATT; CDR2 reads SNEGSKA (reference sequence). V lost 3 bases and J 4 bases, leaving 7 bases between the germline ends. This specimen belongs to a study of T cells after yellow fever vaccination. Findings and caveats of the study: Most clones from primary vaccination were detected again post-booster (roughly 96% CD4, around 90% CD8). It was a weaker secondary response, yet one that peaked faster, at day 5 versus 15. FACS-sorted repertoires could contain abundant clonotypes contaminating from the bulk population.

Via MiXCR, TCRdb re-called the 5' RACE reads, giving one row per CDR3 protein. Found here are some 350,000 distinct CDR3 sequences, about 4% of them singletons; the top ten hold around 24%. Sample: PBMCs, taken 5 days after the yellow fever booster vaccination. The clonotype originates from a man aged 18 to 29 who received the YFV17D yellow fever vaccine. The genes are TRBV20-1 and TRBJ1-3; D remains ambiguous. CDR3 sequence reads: CSARARGNTIYF. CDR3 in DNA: TGCAGTGCTAGGGCCAGGGGAAACACCATATATTTT.